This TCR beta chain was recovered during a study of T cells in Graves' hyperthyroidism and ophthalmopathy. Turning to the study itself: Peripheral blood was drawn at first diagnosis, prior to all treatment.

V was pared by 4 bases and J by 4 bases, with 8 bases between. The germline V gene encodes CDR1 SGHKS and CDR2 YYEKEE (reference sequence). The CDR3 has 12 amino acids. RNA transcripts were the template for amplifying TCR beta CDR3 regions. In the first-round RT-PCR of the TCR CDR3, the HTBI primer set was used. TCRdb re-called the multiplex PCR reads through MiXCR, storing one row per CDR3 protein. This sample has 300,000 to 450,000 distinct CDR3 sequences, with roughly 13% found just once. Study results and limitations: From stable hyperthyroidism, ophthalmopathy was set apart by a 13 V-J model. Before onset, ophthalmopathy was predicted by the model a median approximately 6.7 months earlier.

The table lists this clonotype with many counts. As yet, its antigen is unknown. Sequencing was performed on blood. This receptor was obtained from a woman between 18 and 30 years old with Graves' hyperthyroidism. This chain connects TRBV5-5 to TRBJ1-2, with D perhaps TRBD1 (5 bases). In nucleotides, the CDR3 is TGTGCCAGCAGCGAAGGGGCCTATGGCTACACCTTC. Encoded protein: CASSEGAYGYTF.